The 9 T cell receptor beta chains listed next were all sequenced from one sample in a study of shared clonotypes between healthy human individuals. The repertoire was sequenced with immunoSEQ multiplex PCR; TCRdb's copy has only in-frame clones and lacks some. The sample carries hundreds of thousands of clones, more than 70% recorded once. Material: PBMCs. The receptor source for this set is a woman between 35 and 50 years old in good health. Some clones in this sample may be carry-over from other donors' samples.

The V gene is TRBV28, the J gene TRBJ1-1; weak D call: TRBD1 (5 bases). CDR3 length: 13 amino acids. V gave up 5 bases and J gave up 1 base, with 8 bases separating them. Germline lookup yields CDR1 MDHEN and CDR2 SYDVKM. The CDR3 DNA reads TGTGCCAGCAGTCCGACAGCGAACACTGAAGCTTTCTTT. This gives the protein CASSPTANTEAFF. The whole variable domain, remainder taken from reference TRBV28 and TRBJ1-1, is DVKVTQSSRYLVKRTGEKVFLECVQDMDHENMFWYRQDPGLGLRLIYFSYDVKMKEKGDIPEGYSVSREKKERFSLILESASTNQTSMYLCASSPTANTEAFFGQGTRLTVV.

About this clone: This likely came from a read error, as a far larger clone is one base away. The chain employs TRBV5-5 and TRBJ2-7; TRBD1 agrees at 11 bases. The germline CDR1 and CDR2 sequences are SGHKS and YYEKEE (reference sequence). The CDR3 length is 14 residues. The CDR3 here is CVSRSGTGGYEQYF. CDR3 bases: TGTGTCAGCAGAAGCGGGACAGGGGGCTACGAGCAGTACTTC.

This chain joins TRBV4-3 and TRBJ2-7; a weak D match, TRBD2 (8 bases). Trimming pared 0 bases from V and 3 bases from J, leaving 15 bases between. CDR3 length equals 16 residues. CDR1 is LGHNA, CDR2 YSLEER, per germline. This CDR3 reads CASSQETGGGDYEQYF. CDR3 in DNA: TGCGCCAGCAGCCAAGAAACGGGAGGGGGCGACTACGAGCAGTACTTC.

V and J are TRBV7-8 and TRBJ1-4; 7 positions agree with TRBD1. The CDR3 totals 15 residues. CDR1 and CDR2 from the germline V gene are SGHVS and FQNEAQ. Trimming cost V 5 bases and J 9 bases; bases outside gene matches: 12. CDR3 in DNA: TGTGCCAGCAGCCCGTACGACAGGGCCGGGAAAAAACTGTTTTTT. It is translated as CASSPYDRAGKKLFF.

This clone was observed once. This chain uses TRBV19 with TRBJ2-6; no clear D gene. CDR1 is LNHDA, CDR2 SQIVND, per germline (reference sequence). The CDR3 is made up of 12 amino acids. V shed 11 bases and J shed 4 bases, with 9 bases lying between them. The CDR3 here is CAASSGANVLTF. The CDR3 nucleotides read TGTGCCGCCAGTTCCGGGGCCAACGTCCTGACTTTC.

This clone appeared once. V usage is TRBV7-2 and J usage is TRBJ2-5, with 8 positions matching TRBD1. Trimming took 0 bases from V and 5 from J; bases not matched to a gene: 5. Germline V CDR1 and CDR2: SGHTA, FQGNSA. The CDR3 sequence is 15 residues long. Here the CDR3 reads CASSLASRGRETQYF. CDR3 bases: TGTGCCAGCAGCTTAGCCAGCAGGGGGCGCGAGACCCAGTACTTC.

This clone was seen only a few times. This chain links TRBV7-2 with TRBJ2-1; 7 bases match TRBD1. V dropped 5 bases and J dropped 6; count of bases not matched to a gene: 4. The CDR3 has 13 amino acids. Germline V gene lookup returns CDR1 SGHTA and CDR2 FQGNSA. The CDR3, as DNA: TGTGCCAGCAGCAAGGACAGGATCAATGAGCAGTTCTTC. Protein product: CASSKDRINEQFF.

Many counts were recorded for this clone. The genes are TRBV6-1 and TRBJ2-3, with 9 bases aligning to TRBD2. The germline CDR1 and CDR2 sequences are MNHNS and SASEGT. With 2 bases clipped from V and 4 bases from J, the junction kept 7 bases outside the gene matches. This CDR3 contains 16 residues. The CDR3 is CASSEIGSGSADTQYF. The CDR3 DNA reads TGTGCCAGCAGTGAAATCGGTAGCGGGAGTGCAGATACGCAGTATTTT.

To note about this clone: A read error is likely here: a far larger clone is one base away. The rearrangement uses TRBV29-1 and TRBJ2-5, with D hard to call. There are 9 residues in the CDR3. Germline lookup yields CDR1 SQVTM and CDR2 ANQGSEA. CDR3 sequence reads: CSVEETRYF. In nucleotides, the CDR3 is TGCAGCGTTGAAGAGACCCGGTACTTC.